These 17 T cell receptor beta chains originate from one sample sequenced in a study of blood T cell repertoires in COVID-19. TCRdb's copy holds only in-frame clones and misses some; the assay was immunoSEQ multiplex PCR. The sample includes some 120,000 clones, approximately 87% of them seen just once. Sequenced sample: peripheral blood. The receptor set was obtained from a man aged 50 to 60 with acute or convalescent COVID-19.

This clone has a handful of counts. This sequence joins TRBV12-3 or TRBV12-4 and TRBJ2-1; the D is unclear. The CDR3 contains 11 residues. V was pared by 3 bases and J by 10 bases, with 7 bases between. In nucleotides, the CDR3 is TGTGCCAGCAGTTTTGGTGAGGAGCAGTTCTTC. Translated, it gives CASSFGEEQFF.

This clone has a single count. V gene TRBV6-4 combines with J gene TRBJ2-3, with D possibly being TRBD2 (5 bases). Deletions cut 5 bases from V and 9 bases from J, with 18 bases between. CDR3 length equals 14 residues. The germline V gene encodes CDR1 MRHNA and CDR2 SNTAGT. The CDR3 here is CASSRSSSVGTQYF. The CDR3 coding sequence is TGTGCCAGCAGTAGATCTAGTAGCGTGGGCACGCAGTATTTT.

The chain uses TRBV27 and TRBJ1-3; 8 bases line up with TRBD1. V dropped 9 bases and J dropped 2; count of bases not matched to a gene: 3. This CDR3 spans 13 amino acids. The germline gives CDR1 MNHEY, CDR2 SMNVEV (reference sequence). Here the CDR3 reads CASMTGAGNTIYF. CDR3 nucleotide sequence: TGTGCCAGTATGACAGGGGCTGGAAACACCATATATTTT.

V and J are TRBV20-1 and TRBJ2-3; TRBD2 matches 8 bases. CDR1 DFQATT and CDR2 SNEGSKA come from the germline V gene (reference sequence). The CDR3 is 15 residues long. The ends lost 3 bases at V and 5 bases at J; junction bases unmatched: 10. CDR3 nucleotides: TGCAGTGCTAGTTCCAGCGGGAGTGGGGGAGATACGCAGTATTTT. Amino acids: CSASSSGSGGDTQYF.

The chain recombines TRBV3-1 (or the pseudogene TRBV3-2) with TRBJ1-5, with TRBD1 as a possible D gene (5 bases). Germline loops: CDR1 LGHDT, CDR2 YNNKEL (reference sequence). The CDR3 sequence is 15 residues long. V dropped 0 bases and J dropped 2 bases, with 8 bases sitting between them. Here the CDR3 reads CASSQDGGGNQPQHF. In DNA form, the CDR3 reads TGTGCCAGCAGCCAAGATGGGGGGGGCAATCAGCCCCAGCATTTT.

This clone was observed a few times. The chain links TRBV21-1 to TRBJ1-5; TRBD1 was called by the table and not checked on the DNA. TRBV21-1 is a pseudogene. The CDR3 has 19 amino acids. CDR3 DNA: TGTGCCAGCAGCAAATTCAACCGGGACAGGCGTTATAGCAATCAGCCCCAGCATTTT. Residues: CASSKFNRDRRYSNQPQHF.

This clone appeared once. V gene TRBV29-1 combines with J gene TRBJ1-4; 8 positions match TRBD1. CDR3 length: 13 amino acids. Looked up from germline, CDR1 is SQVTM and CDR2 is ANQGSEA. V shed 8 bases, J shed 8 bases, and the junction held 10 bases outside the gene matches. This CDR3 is CSIGGQGNEKLFF. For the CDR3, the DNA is TGCAGCATCGGAGGACAGGGAAACGAAAAACTGTTTTTT.

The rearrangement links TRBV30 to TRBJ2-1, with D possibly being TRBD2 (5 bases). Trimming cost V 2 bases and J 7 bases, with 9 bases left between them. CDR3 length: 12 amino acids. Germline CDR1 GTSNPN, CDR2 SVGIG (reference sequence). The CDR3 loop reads CAWSKTRNEQFF. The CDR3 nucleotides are TGTGCCTGGAGTAAAACTAGGAATGAGCAGTTCTTC. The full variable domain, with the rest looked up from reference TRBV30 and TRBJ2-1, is SQTIHQWPATLVQPVGSPLSLECTVEGTSNPNLYWYRQAAGRGLQLLFYSVGIGQISSEVPQNLSASRPQDRQFILSSKKLLLSDSGFYLCAWSKTRNEQFFGPGTRLTVL.

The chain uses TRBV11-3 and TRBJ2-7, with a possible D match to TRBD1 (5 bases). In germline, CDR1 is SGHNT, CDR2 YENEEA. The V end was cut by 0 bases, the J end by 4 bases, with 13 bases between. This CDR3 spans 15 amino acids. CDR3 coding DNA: TGTGCCAGCAGCTTAGAAACAGGACCTTTTTACGAGCAGTACTTC. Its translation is CASSLETGPFYEQYF.

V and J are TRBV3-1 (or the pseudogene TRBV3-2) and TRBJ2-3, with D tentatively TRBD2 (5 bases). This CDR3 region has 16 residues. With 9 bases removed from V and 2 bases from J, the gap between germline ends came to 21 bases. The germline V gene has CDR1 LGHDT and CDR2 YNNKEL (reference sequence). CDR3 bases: TGTGCCAGGCCGCTTAGTAGCGCGAACCTCACAGATACGCAGTATTTT. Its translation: CARPLSSANLTDTQYF.

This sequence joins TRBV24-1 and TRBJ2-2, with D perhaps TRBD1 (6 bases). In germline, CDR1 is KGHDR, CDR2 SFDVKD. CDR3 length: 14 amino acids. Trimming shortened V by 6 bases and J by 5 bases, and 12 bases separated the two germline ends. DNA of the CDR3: TGTGCCACCAGTCGAAGCCAGGGGACCGGGGAGCTGTTTTTT. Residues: CATSRSQGTGELFF.

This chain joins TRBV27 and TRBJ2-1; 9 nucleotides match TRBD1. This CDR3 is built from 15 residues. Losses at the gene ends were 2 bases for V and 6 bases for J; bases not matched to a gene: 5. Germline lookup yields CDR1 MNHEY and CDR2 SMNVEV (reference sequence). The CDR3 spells CASSLRGQGVNEQFF. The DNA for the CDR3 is TGTGCCAGCAGTTTACGGGGACAGGGAGTCAATGAGCAGTTCTTC.

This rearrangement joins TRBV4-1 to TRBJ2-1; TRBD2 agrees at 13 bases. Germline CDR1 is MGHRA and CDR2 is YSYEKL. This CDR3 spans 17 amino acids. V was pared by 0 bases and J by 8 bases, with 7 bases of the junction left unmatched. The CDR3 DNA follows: TGCGCCAGCAGCCAAGATGTCGAACTAGCGGGAGGGGATGAGCAGTTCTTC. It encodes CASSQDVELAGGDEQFF.

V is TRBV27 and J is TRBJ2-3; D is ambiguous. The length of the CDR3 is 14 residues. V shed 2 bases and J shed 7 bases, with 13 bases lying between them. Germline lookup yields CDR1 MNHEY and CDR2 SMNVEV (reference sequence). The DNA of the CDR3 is TGTGCCAGCAGTTTAGGTCCAGCGAGATATACGCAGTATTTT. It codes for CASSLGPARYTQYF.

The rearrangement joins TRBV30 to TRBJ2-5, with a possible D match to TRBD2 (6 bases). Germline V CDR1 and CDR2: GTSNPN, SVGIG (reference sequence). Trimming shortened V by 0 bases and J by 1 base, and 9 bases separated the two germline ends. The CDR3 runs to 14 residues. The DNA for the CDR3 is TGTGCCTGGAGTGTAAGGAGGGCCCAAGAGACCCAGTACTTC. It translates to CAWSVRRAQETQYF.

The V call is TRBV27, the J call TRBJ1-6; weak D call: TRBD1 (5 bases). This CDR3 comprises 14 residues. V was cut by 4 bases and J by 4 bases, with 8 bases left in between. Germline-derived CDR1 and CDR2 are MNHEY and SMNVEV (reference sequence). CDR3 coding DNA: TGTGCCAGCAGTTCCGGACAATATAATTCACCCCTCCACTTT. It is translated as CASSSGQYNSPLHF.

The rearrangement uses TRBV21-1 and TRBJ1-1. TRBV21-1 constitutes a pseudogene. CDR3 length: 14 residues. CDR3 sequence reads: CASSKDLEKTEAFF. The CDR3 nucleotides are TGTGCCAGCAGCAAAGACTTGGAGAAGACTGAAGCTTTCTTT.